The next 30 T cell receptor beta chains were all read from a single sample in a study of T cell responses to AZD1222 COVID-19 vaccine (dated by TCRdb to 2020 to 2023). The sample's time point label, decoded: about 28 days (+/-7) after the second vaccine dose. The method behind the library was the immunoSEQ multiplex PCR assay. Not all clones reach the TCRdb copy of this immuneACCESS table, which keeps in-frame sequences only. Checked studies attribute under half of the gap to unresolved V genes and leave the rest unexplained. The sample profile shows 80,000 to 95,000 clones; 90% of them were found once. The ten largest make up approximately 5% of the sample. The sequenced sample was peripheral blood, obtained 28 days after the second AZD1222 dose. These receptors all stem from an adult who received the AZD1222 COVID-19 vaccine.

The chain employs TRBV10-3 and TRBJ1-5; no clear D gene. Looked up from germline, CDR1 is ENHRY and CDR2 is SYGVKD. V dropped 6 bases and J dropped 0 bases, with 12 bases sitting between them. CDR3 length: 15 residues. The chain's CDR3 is CAIRDPTVSNQPQHF. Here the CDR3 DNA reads TGTGCCATCAGGGACCCTACAGTTAGCAATCAGCCCCAGCATTTT.

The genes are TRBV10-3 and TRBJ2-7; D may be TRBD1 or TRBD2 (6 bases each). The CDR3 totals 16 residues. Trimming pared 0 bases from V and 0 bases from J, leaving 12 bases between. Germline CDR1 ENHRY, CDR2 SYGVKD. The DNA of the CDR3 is TGTGCCATCAGTGAGTCGGGGGGCCTTAGCTCCTACGAGCAGTACTTC. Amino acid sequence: CAISESGGLSSYEQYF.

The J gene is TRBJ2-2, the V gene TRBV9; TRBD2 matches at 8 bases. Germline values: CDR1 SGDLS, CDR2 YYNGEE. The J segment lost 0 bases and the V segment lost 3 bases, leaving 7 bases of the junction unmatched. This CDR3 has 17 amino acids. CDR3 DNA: TGTGCCAGCAGCGAGCGAGGTAGCGGGGCGAACACCGGGGAGCTGTTTTTT. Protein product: CASSERGSGANTGELFF.

The DNA for the CDR3 is TGTGCCAGCAGCTTAGGGACGGGGGGGAAGATAAACACCATATATTTT. Protein product: CASSLGTGGKINTIYF. This chain joins TRBV7-8 and TRBJ1-3; a possible D gene is TRBD1 (5 bases). The CDR3 loop spans 16 amino acids. CDR1 and CDR2 from the germline V gene are SGHVS and FQNEAQ. V gave up 1 base and J gave up 6 bases, with 16 bases separating them. The full variable domain, completed using reference TRBV7-8 and TRBJ1-3, is GAGVSQSPRYKVAKRGQDVALRCDPISGHVSLFWYQQALGQGPEFLTYFQNEAQLDKSGLPSDRFFAERPEGSVSTLKIQRTQQEDSAVYLCASSLGTGGKINTIYFGEGSWLTVV.

Here the CDR3 reads CASSMANSNQPQHF. CDR3 nucleotide sequence: TGTGCCAGTAGTATGGCCAATAGCAATCAGCCCCAGCATTTT. The chain uses TRBV19 and TRBJ1-5; D unclear. The V end lost 3 bases, the J end lost 0 bases, and 6 bases lay between the germline ends. Germline V CDR1 and CDR2: LNHDA, SQIVND (reference sequence). The CDR3 runs 14 residues.

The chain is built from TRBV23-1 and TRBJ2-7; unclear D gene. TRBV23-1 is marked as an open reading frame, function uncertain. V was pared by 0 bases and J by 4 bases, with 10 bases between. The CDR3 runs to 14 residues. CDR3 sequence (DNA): TGCGCCAGCAGTCAATCCCCTAAAGGATACGAGCAGTACTTC. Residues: CASSQSPKGYEQYF.

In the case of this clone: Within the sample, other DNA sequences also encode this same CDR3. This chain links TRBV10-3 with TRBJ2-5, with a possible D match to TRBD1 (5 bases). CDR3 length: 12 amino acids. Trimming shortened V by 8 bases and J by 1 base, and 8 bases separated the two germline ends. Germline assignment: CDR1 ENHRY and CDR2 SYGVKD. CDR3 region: CAIRDSQETQYF. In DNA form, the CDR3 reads TGTGCCATCCGAGACAGCCAAGAGACCCAGTACTTC.

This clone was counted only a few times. CDR3 sequence: CASSLRANNEQFF. As DNA, the CDR3 is TGTGCCAGCAGCTTAAGGGCTAACAATGAGCAGTTCTTC. This chain links TRBV7-2 with TRBJ2-1; D is unresolved. This CDR3 comprises 13 residues. Trimming took off 2 bases at V and 5 bases at J, with 7 bases between the two ends. Germline V gene data show CDR1 as SGHTA and CDR2 as FQGNSA.

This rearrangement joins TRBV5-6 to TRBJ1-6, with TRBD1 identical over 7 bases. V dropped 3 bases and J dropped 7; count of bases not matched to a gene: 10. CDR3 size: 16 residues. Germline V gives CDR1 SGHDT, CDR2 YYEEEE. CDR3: CASSSYRGTGNSPLHF. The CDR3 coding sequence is TGTGCCAGCAGCTCCTACAGGGGAACGGGGAATTCACCCCTCCACTTT.

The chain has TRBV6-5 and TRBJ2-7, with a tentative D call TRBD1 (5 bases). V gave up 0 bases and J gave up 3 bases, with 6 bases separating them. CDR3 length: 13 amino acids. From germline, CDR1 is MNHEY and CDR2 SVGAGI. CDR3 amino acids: CASSYSGRYEQYF. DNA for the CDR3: TGTGCCAGCAGTTACTCGGGGCGCTACGAGCAGTACTTC.

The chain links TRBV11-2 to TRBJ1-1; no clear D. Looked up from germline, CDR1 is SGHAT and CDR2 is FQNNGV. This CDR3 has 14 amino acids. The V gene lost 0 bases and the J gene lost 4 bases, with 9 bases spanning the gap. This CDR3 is CASSLEGRSTEAFF. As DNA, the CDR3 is TGTGCCAGCAGCTTAGAGGGAAGAAGCACTGAAGCTTTCTTT.

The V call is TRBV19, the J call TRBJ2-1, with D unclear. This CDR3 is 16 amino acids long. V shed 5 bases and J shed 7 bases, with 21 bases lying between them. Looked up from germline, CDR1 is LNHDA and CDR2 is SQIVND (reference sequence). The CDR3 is CASSPRLSVLGNEQFF. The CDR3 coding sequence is TGTGCCAGTAGTCCCCGTCTGAGCGTATTGGGGAATGAGCAGTTCTTC.

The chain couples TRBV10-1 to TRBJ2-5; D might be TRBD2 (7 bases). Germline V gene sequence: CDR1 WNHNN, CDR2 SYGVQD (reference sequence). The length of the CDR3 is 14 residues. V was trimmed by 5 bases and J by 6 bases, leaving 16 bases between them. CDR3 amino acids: CASSTGQSGKTQYF. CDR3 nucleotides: TGCGCCAGCAGTACCGGACAGAGCGGGAAGACCCAGTACTTC.

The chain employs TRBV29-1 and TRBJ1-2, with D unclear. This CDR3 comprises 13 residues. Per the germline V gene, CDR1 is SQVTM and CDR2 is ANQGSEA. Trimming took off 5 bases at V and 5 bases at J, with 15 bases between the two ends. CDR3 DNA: TGCAGCGTTTACCCGGGGAGGTTTTATGGCTACACCTTC. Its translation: CSVYPGRFYGYTF. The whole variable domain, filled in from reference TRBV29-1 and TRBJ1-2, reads SAVISQKPSRDICQRGTSLTIQCQVDSQVTMMFWYRQQPGQSLTLIATANQGSEATYESGFVIDKFPISRPNLTFSTLTVSNMSPEDSSIYLCSVYPGRFYGYTFGSGTRLTVV.

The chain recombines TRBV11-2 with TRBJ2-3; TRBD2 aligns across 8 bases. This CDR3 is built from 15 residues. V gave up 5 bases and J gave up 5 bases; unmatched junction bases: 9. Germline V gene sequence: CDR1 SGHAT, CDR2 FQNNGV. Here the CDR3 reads CASSPYDSGGDTQYF. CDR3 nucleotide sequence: TGTGCCAGCAGCCCATACGACAGCGGGGGAGATACGCAGTATTTT.

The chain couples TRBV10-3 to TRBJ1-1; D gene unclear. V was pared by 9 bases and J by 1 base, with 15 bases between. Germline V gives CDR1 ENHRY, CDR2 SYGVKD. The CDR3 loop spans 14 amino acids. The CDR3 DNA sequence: TGTGCCATTAGGAACCCGACGGGGAACACTGAAGCTTTCTTT. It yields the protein CAIRNPTGNTEAFF.

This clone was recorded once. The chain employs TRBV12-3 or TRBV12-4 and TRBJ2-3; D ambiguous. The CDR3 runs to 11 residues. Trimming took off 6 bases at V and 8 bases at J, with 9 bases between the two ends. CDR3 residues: CASSPEVTQYF. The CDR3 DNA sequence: TGTGCCAGCAGCCCAGAGGTTACGCAGTATTTT.

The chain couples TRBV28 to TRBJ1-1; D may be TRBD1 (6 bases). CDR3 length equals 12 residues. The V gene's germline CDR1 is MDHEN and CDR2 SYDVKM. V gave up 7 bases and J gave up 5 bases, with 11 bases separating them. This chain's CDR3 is CASIRQGTEAFF. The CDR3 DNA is TGTGCCAGCATTAGGCAGGGGACTGAAGCTTTCTTT. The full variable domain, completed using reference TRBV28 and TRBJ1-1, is DVKVTQSSRYLVKRTGEKVFLECVQDMDHENMFWYRQDPGLGLRLIYFSYDVKMKEKGDIPEGYSVSREKKERFSLILESASTNQTSMYLCASIRQGTEAFFGQGTRLTVV.

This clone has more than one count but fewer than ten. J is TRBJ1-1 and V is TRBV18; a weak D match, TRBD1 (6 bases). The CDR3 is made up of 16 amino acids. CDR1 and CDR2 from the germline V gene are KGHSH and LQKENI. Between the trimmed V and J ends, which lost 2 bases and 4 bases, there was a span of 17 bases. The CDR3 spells CASSPMNQGLSTEAFF. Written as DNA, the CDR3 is TGTGCCAGCTCACCAATGAACCAGGGGCTAAGCACTGAAGCTTTCTTT.

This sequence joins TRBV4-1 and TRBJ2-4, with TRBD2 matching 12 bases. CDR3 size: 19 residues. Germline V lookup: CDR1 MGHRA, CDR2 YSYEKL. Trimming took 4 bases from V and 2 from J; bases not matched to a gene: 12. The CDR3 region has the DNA TGCGCCAGCAGCCCAATGACTAGCGGGGGCGGGACGTCCAAAAACATTCAGTACTTC. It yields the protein CASSPMTSGGGTSKNIQYF.

As DNA, the CDR3 is TGTGCCAGCAGCCAAACCGGACAGTCACCCCTCCACTTT. Its translation: CASSQTGQSPLHF. The chain is built from TRBV14 and TRBJ1-6; possibly TRBD1 for D (6 bases). CDR1 and CDR2 (germline): SGHDN, FVKESK. CDR3 length equals 13 residues. V shed 2 bases and J shed 10 bases, with 9 bases lying between them.

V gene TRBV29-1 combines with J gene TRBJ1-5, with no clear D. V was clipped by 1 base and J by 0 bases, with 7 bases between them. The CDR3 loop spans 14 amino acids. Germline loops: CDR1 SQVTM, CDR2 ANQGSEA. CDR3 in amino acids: CSVEGDSSNQPQHF. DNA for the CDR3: TGCAGCGTTGAAGGGGATTCTAGCAATCAGCCCCAGCATTTT.

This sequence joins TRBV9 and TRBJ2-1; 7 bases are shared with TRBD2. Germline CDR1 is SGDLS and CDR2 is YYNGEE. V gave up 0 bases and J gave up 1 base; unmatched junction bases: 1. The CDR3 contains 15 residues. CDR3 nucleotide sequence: TGTGCCAGCAGCGTAGTCGGGGGGTCCTACAATGAGCAGTTCTTC. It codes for CASSVVGGSYNEQFF.

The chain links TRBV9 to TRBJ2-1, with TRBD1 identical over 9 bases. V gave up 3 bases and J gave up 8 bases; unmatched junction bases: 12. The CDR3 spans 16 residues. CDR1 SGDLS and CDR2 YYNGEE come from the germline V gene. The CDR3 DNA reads TGTGCCAGCAGCGGACCGGGACAGGGTATGGTCGATGAGCAGTTCTTC. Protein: CASSGPGQGMVDEQFF.

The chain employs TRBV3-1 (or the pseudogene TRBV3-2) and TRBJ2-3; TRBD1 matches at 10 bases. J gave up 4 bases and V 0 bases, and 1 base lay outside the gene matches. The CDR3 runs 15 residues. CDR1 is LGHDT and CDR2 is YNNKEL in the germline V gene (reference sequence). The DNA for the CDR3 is TGTGCCAGCAGCCAAGACGGGACAGGGGCAGATACGCAGTATTTT. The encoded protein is CASSQDGTGADTQYF.

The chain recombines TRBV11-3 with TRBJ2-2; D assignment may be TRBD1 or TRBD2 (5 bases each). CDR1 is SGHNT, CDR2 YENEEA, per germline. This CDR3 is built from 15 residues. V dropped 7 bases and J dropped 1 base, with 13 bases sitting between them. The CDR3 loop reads CASTTGTGNTGELFF. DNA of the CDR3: TGTGCCAGCACCACCGGGACGGGGAACACCGGGGAGCTGTTTTTT.

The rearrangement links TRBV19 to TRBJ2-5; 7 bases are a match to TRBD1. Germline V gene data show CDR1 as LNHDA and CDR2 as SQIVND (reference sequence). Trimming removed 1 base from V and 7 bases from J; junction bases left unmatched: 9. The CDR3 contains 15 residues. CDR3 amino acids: CASSIGTARGWTQYF. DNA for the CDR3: TGTGCCAGTAGTATAGGGACAGCCAGGGGGTGGACCCAGTACTTC.

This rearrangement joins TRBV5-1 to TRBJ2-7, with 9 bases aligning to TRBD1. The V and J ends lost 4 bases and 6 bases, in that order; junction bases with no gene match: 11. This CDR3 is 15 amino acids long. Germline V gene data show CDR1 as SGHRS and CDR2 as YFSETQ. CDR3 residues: CASSTSGTGNAEQYF. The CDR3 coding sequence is TGCGCCAGCAGCACTTCCGGGACAGGGAATGCCGAGCAGTACTTC.

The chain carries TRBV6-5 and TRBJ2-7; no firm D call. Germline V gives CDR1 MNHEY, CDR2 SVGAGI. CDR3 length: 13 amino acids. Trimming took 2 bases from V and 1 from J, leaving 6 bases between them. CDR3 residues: CASSYLGSYEQYF. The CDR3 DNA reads TGTGCCAGCAGTTACCTGGGGTCCTACGAGCAGTACTTC.

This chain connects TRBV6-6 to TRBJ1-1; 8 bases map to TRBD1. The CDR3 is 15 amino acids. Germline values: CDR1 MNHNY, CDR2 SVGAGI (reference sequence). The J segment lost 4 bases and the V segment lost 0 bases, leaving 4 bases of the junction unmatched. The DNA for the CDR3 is TGTGCCAGCAGTTACTCCAAAACAGGGGGCACTGAAGCTTTCTTT. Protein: CASSYSKTGGTEAFF.